The 19 T cell receptor beta chains listed next were all sequenced from one sample in a study of blood T cell repertoires in COVID-19. Generated by immunoSEQ multiplex PCR, the TCRdb table keeps only in-frame clones and is missing some. Among 170,000 or so clones listed, around 90% were seen once. Sequenced: PBMCs or T cells enriched from blood (not recorded which). The receptor source for this set is a woman aged 18-30 years who had recovered from COVID-19.

This clone turned up a few times. The CDR3 sequence: CASSYPSEAFF. As DNA, the CDR3 is TGTGCCAGCAGTTACCCCAGTGAAGCTTTCTTT. The chain joins TRBV6-6 to TRBJ1-1; D remains unclear. Trimming removed 2 bases at V and 7 bases at J, with 5 bases between. The CDR3 is 11 residues long. Per germline, CDR1 MNHNY and CDR2 SVGAGI (reference sequence).

The V and J genes are TRBV27 and TRBJ2-7; 7 nucleotides align to TRBD2. Trimming at V came to 3 bases and at J to 3 bases, leaving 5 bases not matched to a gene. Germline loops: CDR1 MNHEY, CDR2 SMNVEV (reference sequence). The CDR3 loop spans 14 amino acids. The chain's CDR3 is CASSLASGHYEQYF. The CDR3 DNA follows: TGTGCCAGCAGTTTGGCTAGCGGACACTACGAGCAGTACTTC.

V is TRBV28 and J is TRBJ1-6; TRBD1 is a possible D gene (6 bases). V lost 8 bases to trimming and J lost 7 bases, with 12 bases between them. The CDR3 covers 13 residues. Germline CDR1 MDHEN, CDR2 SYDVKM. The CDR3 DNA reads as TGTGCCAGCCGAACCAGGGGAAATTCACCCCTCCACTTT. As protein: CASRTRGNSPLHF.

The DNA of the CDR3 is TGTGCCTGGATGGAGAAAGGACAGTTCTCTGAAGCTTTCTTT. It encodes CAWMEKGQFSEAFF. This rearrangement joins TRBV30 to TRBJ1-1; TRBD1 is a possible D gene (6 bases). This CDR3 has 14 residues. The V end lost 4 bases, the J end lost 6 bases, and 18 bases lay between the germline ends. Germline assignment: CDR1 GTSNPN and CDR2 SVGIG (reference sequence). Combining the CDR3 with reference TRBV30 and TRBJ1-1 gives the whole variable domain SQTIHQWPATLVQPVGSPLSLECTVEGTSNPNLYWYRQAAGRGLQLLFYSVGIGQISSEVPQNLSASRPQDRQFILSSKKLLLSDSGFYLCAWMEKGQFSEAFFGQGTRLTVV.

This chain connects TRBV5-1 to TRBJ1-1; a possible D gene is TRBD1 (5 bases). The length of the CDR3 is 12 residues. Germline V gene sequence: CDR1 SGHRS, CDR2 YFSETQ. Deletions cut 5 bases from V and 4 bases from J, with 9 bases between. CDR3 DNA sequence: TGCGCCAGCAGGGAGGGGACCACTGAAGCTTTCTTT. Residues: CASREGTTEAFF.

The V call is TRBV6-5, the J call TRBJ2-7; D is possibly TRBD1 (6 bases). CDR1 is MNHEY, CDR2 SVGAGI, per germline. With 5 bases removed from V and 5 bases from J, the gap between germline ends came to 16 bases. The CDR3 spans 14 residues. The CDR3 nucleotides read TGTGCCAGCAGTCCCTGGACAGCACAGGACGAGCAGTACTTC. Protein sequence: CASSPWTAQDEQYF.

The chain links TRBV28 to TRBJ1-5; 10 positions match TRBD1. Trimming took 5 bases from V and 4 from J; bases not matched to a gene: 8. The CDR3 loop spans 16 amino acids. The germline V gene has CDR1 MDHEN and CDR2 SYDVKM. CDR3 nucleotides: TGTGCCAGCAGTCTGACACGGGGACAGGGGAATCAGCCCCAGCATTTT. Protein sequence: CASSLTRGQGNQPQHF.

This clone has more than one count but fewer than ten. This chain connects TRBV29-1 to TRBJ2-7; 9 nucleotides match TRBD2. The CDR3 extends over 12 amino acids. CDR1 and CDR2 from the germline V gene are SQVTM and ANQGSEA. V lost 4 bases, J lost 6 bases, and 4 bases stayed unmatched. The chain's CDR3 is CSVVAGVGEQYF. Written as DNA, the CDR3 is TGCAGCGTTGTAGCGGGAGTTGGCGAGCAGTACTTC.

This chain links TRBV19 with TRBJ1-2; the match to TRBD1 covers 8 bases. This CDR3 spans 14 amino acids. The germline gives CDR1 LNHDA, CDR2 SQIVND (reference sequence). V dropped 7 bases and J dropped 5; count of bases not matched to a gene: 9. For the CDR3, the DNA is TGTGCCAGTACCTGGGACAGGAGAGCTTATGGCTACACCTTC. It is translated as CASTWDRRAYGYTF.

The J gene is TRBJ2-3, the V gene TRBV6-5; 9 nucleotides line up with TRBD1. J lost 6 bases, V lost 6 bases, and 10 bases had no gene match. CDR3 length: 15 residues. Germline V gene data show CDR1 as MNHEY and CDR2 as SVGAGI. As DNA, the CDR3 is TGTGCCAGCAGCTTACAGGGGGCGGGCGGGGATACGCAGTATTTT. It yields the protein CASSLQGAGGDTQYF.

The chain employs TRBV4-1 and TRBJ2-1, with 12 bases lining up with TRBD2. The CDR3 is 17 residues long. J was trimmed by 7 bases and V by 0 bases; bases with no gene match: 7. Germline V lookup: CDR1 MGHRA, CDR2 YSYEKL. The CDR3: CASSQDPSGGAVNEQFF. The CDR3 nucleotides read TGCGCCAGCAGCCAAGACCCTAGCGGGGGGGCCGTAAATGAGCAGTTCTTC.

The chain joins TRBV4-2 to TRBJ1-3; 9 nucleotides match TRBD1. Germline values: CDR1 LGHNA, CDR2 YNFKEQ. CDR3 length equals 20 residues. V lost 4 bases, J lost 5 bases, and 21 bases stayed unmatched. In DNA form, the CDR3 reads TGTGCCAGCAGCCGCCAAACAAGGGACCGGGACAGGGAAAACCGAAACACCATATATTTT. It translates to CASSRQTRDRDRENRNTIYF.

This chain links TRBV6-5 with TRBJ2-1, with TRBD2 identical over 7 bases. V gave up 4 bases and J gave up 15 bases; unmatched junction bases: 15. The CDR3 is 14 residues long. Germline-derived CDR1 and CDR2 are MNHEY and SVGAGI. Here the CDR3 DNA reads TGTGCCAGCAGTTCCATTACTAGCGAACCCAGGGTGTTCTTC. The encoded protein is CASSSITSEPRVFF.

This chain links TRBV28 with TRBJ1-2, with 10 bases fitting TRBD1. The CDR3 is 14 amino acids. CDR1 MDHEN and CDR2 SYDVKM come from the germline V gene. The V and J ends lost 7 bases and 4 bases, in that order; junction bases with no gene match: 6. The CDR3 loop reads CASTKTGGIYGYTF. CDR3 bases: TGTGCCAGCACAAAGACAGGGGGCATCTATGGCTACACCTTC.

The gene calls are TRBV6-5 and TRBJ2-2; maybe TRBD1 (5 bases). The CDR3 covers 13 residues. The germline V gene has CDR1 MNHEY and CDR2 SVGAGI. Trimming stripped 10 bases from V and 6 bases from J, with 15 bases between. The CDR3, as DNA: TGTGCCACCTCAGGGAATTTGGCCGGGGAGCTGTTTTTT. Its translation is CATSGNLAGELFF.

The J gene is TRBJ2-1, the V gene TRBV7-3; D uncertain. The CDR3 is made up of 13 amino acids. CDR1 and CDR2 (germline): SGHTA, FQGTGA. V was shortened by 0 bases and J by 12 bases, with 12 bases between the two germline ends. Written as DNA, the CDR3 is TGTGCCAGCAGCTTAACCGAAAGAACGGGGCAGTTCTTC. This codes for CASSLTERTGQFF.

The gene calls are TRBV3-1 (or the pseudogene TRBV3-2) and TRBJ2-1; D is undetermined. Germline CDR1 reads LGHDT; CDR2 reads YNNKEL (reference sequence). The CDR3 has 13 amino acids. V lost 6 bases and J 9 bases, leaving 15 bases between the germline ends. The CDR3 nucleotides are TGTGCCAGCAGTCCACAAGAGCGAGCTGAGCAGTTCTTC. Protein: CASSPQERAEQFF.

The chain joins TRBV29-1 to TRBJ1-6; D is ambiguous. This CDR3 contains 13 residues. V lost 7 bases and J 0 bases, leaving 7 bases between the germline ends. Germline V gene sequence: CDR1 SQVTM, CDR2 ANQGSEA. The CDR3 loop reads CSARGSYNSPLHF. DNA for the CDR3: TGCAGCGCTAGAGGCTCCTATAATTCACCCCTCCACTTT.

The chain combines TRBV28 with TRBJ1-1, with a weak D call TRBD1 (6 bases). There are 15 residues in the CDR3. Trimming removed 7 bases at V and 0 bases at J, with 15 bases between. Germline values: CDR1 MDHEN, CDR2 SYDVKM. DNA for the CDR3: TGTGCCAGCACCCTGGGACAAGCGATGAACACTGAAGCTTTCTTT. It is translated as CASTLGQAMNTEAFF.